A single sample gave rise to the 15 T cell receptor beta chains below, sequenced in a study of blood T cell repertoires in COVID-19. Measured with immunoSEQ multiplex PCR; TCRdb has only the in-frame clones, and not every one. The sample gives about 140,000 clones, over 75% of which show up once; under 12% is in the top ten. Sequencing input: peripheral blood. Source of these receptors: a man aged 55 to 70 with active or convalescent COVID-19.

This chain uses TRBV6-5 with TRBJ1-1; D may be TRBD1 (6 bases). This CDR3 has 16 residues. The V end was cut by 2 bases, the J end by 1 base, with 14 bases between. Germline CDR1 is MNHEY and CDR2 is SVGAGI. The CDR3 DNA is TGTGCCAGCAGTTACGGCGGCGGACAGAGGAACACTGAAGCTTTCTTT. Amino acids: CASSYGGGQRNTEAFF.

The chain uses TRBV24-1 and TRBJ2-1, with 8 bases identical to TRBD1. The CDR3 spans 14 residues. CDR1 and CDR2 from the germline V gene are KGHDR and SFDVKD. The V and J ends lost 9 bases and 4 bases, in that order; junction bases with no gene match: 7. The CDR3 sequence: CATRGTGSYNEQFF. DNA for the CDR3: TGTGCCACCCGAGGGACAGGCTCGTACAATGAGCAGTTCTTC.

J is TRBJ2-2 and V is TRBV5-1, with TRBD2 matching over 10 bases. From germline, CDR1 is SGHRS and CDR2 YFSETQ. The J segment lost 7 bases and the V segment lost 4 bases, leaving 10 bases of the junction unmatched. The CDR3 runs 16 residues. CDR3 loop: CASSPLAGGGLGELFF. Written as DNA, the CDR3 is TGCGCCAGCAGCCCCTTAGCGGGAGGTGGGCTCGGGGAGCTGTTTTTT.

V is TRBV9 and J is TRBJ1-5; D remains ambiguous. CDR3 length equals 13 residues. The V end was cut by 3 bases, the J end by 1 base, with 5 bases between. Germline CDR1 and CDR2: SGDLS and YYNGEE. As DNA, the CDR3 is TGTGCCAGCAGCGAGAGGAGCAATCAGCCCCAGCATTTT. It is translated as CASSERSNQPQHF.

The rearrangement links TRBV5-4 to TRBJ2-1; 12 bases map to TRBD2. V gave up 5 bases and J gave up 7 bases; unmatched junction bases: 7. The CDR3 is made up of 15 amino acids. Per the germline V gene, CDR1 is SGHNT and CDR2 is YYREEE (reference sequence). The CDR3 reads CASSQRTSGKNEQFF. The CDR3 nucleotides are TGTGCCAGCAGTCAACGGACTAGCGGGAAGAATGAGCAGTTCTTC.

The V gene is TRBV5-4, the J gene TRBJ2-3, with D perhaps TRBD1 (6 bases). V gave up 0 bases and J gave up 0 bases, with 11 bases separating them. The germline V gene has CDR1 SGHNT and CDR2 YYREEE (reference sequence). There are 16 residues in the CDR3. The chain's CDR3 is CASSLAGAPSTDTQYF. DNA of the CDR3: TGTGCCAGCAGCTTGGCAGGGGCCCCTAGCACAGATACGCAGTATTTT.

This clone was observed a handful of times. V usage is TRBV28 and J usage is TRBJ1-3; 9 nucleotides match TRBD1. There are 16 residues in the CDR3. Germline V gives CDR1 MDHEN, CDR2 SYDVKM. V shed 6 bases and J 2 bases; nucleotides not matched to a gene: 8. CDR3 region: CASSPIGQGTGNTIYF. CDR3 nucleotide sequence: TGTGCCAGCAGCCCAATTGGACAGGGGACTGGAAACACCATATATTTT.

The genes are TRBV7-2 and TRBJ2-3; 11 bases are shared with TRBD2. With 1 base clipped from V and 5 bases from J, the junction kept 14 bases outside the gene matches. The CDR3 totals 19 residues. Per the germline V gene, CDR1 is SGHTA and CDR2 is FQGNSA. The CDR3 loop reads CASSLGGGLLAGGGDTQYF. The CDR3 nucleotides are TGTGCCAGCAGCTTAGGAGGTGGATTGTTAGCGGGAGGGGGAGATACGCAGTATTTT.

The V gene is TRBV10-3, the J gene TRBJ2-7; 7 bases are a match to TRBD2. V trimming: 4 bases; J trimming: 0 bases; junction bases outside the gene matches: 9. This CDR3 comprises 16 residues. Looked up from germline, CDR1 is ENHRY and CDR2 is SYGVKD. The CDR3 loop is CAISGSRSSGSYEQYF. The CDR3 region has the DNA TGTGCCATCAGTGGGTCGAGGTCTAGCGGCTCCTACGAGCAGTACTTC.

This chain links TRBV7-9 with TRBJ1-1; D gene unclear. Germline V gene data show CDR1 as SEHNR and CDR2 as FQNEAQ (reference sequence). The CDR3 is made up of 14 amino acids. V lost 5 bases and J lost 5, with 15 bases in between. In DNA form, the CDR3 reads TGTGCCAGCAGCCCGGAGGGTGTACGGACTGAAGCTTTCTTT. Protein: CASSPEGVRTEAFF.

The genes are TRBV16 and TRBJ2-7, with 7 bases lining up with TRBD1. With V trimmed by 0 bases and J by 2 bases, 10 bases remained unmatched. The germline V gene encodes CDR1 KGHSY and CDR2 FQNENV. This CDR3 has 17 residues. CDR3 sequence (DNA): TGTGCCAGCAGCCAATCAGGGCTAGTCAGGGGGACCTACGAGCAGTACTTC. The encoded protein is CASSQSGLVRGTYEQYF.

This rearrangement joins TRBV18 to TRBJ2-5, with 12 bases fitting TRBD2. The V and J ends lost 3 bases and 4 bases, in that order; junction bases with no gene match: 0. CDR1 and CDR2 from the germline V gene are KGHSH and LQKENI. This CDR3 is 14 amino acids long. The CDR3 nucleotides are TGTGCCAGCTCACCGGGACTAGCGGGAGAGACCCAGTACTTC. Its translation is CASSPGLAGETQYF.

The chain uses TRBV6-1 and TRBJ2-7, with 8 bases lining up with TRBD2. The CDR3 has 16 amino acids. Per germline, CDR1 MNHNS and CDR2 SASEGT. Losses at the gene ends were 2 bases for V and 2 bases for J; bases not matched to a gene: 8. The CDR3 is CASSEYAGGGTYEQYF. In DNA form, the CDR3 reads TGTGCCAGCAGTGAATATGCGGGGGGCGGAACCTACGAGCAGTACTTC.

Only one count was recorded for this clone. DNA of the CDR3: TGCAGCGTTGGGAGACAGGGGCGCGCCCGTACGAACACTGAAGCTTTCTTT. This codes for CSVGRQGRARTNTEAFF. This sequence joins TRBV29-1 and TRBJ1-1; 8 bases are shared with TRBD1. V shed 4 bases and J 1 base; nucleotides not matched to a gene: 14. This CDR3 contains 17 residues. Germline assignment: CDR1 SQVTM and CDR2 ANQGSEA.

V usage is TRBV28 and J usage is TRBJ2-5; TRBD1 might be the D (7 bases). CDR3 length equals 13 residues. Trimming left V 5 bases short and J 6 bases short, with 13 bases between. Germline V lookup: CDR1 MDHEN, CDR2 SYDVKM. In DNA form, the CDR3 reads TGTGCCAGCAGTCTACAGGGGAGGCAGACCCAGTACTTC. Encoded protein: CASSLQGRQTQYF.